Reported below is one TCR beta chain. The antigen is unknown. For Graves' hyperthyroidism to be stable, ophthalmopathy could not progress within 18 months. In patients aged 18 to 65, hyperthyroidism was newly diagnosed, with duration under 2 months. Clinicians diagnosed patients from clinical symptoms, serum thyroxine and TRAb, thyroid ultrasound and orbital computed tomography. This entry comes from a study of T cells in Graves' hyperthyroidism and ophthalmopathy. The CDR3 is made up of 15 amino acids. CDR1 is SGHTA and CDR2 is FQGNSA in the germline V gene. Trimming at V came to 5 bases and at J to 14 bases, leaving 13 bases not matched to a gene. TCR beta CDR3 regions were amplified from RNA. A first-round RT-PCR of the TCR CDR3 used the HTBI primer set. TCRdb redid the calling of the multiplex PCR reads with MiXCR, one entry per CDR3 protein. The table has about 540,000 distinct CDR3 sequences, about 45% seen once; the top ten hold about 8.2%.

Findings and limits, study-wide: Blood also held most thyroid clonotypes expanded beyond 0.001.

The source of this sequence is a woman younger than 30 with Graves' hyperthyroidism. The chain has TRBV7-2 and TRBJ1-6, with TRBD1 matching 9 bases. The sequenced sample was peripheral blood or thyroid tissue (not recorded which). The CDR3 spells CASSEDRGGQSALHF. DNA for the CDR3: TGTGCCAGCAGCGAGGACAGGGGAGGGCAATCAGCCCTCCACTTT. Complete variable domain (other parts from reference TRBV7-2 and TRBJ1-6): GAGVSQSPSNKVTEKGKDVELRCDPISGHTALYWYRQSLGQGLEFLIYFQGNSAPDKSGLPSDRFSAERTGGSVSTLTIQRTQQEDSAVYLCASSEDRGGQSALHFGNGTRLTVT.